Sequencing of this T cell receptor (beta chain) was carried out in a study of human T cells and chemical hapten exposure. Study context: Upper back patch tests used 0.01% DPC, scored after 6 days.

This clonotype showed up many times. Separate cDNA molecules received unique molecular identifiers, which the library attached to them. TCRdb itself ran the RACE reads through MiXCR, one entry per CDR3 protein. The sample records tens of thousands of distinct CDR3 sequences, 9.5% to 15% being singletons. Time point specified: patch test 3, about 24 weeks after DPC sensitization. The treatment: therapeutic diphenylcyclopropenone sensitization with weekly scalp DPC. Those who donated were patients with alopecia, 18 to 70 years of age, and suitable for DPC. The authors' total RNA extraction used unfractionated whole blood. This CDR3 is built from 15 residues. Germline V lookup: CDR1 MNHEY, CDR2 SVGAGI. V gave up 7 bases and J gave up 8 bases, with 20 bases separating them.

This receptor was identified in a man aged 25 to 40 with alopecia areata. Some clones in this sample may be carry-over from other donors' samples. Sequencing was performed on whole blood, taken in connection with sensitization to the hapten diphenylcyclopropenone (DPC). The chain uses TRBV6-5 and TRBJ2-2; D possibly uses TRBD1 or TRBD2 (5 bases each). The CDR3 is CASTPTGTPRGELFF. Here the CDR3 DNA reads TGTGCCAGCACCCCCACCGGGACGCCGAGAGGGGAGCTGTTTTTT.